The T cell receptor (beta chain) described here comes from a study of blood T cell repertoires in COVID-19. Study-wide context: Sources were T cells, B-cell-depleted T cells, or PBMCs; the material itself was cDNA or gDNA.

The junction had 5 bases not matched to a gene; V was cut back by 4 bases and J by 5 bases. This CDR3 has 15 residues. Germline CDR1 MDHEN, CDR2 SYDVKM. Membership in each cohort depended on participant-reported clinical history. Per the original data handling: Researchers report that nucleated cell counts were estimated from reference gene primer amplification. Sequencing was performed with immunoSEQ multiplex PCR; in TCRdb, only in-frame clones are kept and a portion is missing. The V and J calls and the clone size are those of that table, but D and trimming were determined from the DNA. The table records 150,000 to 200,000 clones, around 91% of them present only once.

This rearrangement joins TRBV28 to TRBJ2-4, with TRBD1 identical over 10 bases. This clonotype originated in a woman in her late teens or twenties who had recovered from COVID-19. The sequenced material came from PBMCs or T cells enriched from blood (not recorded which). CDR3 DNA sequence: TGTGCCAGCAGTTACTCCGGGACAGGGGAAAACATTCAGTACTTC. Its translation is CASSYSGTGENIQYF.